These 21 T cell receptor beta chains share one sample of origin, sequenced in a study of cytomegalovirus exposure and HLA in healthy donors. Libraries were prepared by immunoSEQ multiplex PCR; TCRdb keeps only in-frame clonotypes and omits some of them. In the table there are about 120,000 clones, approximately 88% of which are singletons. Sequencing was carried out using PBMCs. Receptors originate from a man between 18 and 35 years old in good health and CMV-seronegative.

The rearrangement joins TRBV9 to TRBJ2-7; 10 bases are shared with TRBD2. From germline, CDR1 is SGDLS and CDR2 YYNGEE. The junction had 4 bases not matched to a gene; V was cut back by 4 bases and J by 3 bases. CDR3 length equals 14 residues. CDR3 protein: CASSKTSGRYEQYF. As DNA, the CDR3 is TGTGCCAGCAGCAAGACTAGCGGGCGCTACGAGCAGTACTTC.

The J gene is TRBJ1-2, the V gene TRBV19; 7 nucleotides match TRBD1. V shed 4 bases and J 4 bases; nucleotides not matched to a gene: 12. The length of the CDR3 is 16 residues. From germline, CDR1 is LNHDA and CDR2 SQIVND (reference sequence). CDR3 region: CASSNEGGTATYGYTF. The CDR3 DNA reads TGTGCCAGTAGTAACGAAGGCGGGACAGCGACCTATGGCTACACCTTC. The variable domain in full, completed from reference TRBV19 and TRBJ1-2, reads DGGITQSPKYLFRKEGQNVTLSCEQNLNHDAMYWYRQDPGQGLRLIYYSQIVNDFQKGDIAEGYSVSREKKESFPLTVTSAQKNPTAFYLCASSNEGGTATYGYTFGSGTRLTVV.

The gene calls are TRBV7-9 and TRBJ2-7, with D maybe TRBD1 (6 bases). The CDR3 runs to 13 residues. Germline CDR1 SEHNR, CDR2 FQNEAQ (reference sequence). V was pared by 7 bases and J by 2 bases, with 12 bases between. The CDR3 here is CASTHSGAYEQYF. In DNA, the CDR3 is TGTGCCAGCACCCACTCAGGGGCCTACGAGCAGTACTTC.

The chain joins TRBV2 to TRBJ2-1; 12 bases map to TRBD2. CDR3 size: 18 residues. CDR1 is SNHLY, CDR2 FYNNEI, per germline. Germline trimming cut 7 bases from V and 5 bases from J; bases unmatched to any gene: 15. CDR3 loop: CASTNNRLAGVVDNEQFF. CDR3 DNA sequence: TGTGCCAGCACCAATAATCGACTAGCGGGGGTGGTCGACAATGAGCAGTTCTTC.

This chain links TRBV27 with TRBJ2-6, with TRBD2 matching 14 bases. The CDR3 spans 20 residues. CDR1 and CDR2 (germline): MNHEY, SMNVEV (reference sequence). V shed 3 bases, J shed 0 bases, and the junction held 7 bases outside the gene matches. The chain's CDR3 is CASSLGLAGDVNSGANVLTF. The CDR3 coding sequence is TGTGCCAGCAGTTTGGGACTAGCGGGGGATGTTAACTCTGGGGCCAACGTCCTGACTTTC.

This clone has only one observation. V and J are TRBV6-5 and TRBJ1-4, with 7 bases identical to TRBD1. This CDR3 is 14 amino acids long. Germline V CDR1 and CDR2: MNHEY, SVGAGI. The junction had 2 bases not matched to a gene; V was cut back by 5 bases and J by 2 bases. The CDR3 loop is CASSTGVTNEKLFF. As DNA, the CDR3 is TGTGCCAGCAGTACAGGGGTTACTAATGAAAAACTGTTTTTT.

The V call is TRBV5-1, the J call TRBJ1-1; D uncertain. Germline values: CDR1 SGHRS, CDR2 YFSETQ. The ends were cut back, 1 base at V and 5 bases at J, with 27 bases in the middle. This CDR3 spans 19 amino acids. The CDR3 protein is CASSLNTAGEWKWNTEAFF. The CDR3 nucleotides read TGCGCCAGCAGCTTGAATACGGCCGGGGAGTGGAAATGGAATACTGAAGCTTTCTTT.

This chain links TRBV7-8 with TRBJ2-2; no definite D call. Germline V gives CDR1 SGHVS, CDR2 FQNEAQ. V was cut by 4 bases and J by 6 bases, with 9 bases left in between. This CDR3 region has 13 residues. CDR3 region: CASSSSGSGELFF. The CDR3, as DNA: TGTGCCAGCAGCTCTTCCGGTTCCGGGGAGCTGTTTTTT.

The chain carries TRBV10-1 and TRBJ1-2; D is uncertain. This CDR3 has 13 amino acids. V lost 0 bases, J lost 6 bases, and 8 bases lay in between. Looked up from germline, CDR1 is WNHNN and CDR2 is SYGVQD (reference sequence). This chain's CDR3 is CASSESGGNGYTF. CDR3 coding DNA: TGCGCCAGCAGTGAGTCAGGAGGCAATGGCTACACCTTC.

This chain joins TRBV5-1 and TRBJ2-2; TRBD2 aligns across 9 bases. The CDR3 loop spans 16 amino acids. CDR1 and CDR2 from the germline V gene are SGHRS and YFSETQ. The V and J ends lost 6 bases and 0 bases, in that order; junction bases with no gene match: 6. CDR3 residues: CASTSGGGANTGELFF. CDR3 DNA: TGCGCCAGCACATCGGGCGGGGGGGCGAACACCGGGGAGCTGTTTTTT.

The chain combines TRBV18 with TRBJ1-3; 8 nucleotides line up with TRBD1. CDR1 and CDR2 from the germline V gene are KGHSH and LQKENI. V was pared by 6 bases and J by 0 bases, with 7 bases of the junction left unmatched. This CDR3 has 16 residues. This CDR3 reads CASSPIGQGSGNTIYF. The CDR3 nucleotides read TGTGCCAGCTCTCCAATCGGACAGGGCTCTGGAAACACCATATATTTT. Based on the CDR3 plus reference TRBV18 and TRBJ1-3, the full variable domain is NAGVMQNPRHLVRRRGQEARLRCSPMKGHSHVYWYRQLPEEGLKFMVYLQKENIIDESGMPKERFSAEFPKEGPSILRIQQVVRGDSAAYFCASSPIGQGSGNTIYFGEGSWLTVV.

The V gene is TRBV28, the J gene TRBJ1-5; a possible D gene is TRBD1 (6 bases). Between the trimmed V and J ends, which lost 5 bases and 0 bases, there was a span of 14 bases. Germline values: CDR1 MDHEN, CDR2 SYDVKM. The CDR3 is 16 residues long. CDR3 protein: CASSPLRGYSNQPQHF. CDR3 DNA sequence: TGTGCCAGCAGTCCACTCAGGGGTTATAGCAATCAGCCCCAGCATTTT.

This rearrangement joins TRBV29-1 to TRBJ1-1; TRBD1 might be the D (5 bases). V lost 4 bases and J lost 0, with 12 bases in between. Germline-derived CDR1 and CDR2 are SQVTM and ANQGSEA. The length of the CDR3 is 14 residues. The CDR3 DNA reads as TGCAGCGTTGGACAGACCCCCATGAACACTGAAGCTTTCTTT. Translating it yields CSVGQTPMNTEAFF.

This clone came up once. The chain's CDR3 is CATSRRGLAADTQYF. The CDR3 coding sequence is TGTGCCACCAGCAGAAGAGGGCTAGCCGCAGATACGCAGTATTTT. The chain couples TRBV15 to TRBJ2-3; a possible D gene is TRBD2 (5 bases). Per germline, CDR1 LNHNV and CDR2 YYDKDF (reference sequence). The CDR3 spans 15 residues. The V end was cut by 2 bases, the J end by 4 bases, with 13 bases between.

CDR3 DNA: TGTGCCAGAAGCCTTTTACGTCCGACAACTGAAGCTTTCTTT. Its translation is CARSLLRPTTEAFF. The rearrangement uses TRBV5-3 and TRBJ1-1; D not certain. TRBV5-3 is given ORF status, its function remaining uncertain. V dropped 4 bases and J dropped 5 bases, with 15 bases sitting between them. The CDR3 has 14 amino acids.

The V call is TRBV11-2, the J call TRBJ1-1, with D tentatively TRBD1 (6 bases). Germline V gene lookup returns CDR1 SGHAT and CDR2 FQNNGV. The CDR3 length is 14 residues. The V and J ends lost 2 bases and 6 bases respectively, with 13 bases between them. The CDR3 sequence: CASSLWGRFSEAFF. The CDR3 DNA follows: TGTGCCAGCAGCTTATGGGGGCGGTTCTCTGAAGCTTTCTTT.

The CDR3 DNA is TGTGCCAGCAGCTTACAGGGGCGAACGGCAGATACGCAGTATTTT. Protein product: CASSLQGRTADTQYF. The rearrangement uses TRBV5-4 and TRBJ2-3; 7 bases align to TRBD1. Per the germline V gene, CDR1 is SGHNT and CDR2 is YYREEE (reference sequence). This CDR3 has 15 residues. V lost 2 bases to trimming and J lost 4 bases; unmatched junction nucleotides: 7.

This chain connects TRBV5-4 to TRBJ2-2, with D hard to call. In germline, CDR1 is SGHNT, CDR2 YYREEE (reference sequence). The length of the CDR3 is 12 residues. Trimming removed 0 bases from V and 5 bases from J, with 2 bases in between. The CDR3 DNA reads TGTGCCAGCAGCTTGGCGACCGGGGAGCTGTTTTTT. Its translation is CASSLATGELFF.

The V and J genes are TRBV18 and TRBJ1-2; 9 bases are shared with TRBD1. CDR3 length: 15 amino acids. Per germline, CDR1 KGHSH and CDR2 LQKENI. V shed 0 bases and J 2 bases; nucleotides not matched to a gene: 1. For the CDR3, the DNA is TGTGCCAGCTCACCACCGACAGGGGGGAACTATGGCTACACCTTC. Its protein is CASSPPTGGNYGYTF.

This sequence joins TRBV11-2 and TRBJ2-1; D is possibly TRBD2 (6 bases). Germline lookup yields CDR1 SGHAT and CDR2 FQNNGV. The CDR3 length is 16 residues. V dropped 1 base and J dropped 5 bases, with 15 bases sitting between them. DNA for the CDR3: TGTGCCAGCAGCTTAGTATTTGGCGGGGACGACAATGAGCAGTTCTTC. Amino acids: CASSLVFGGDDNEQFF.

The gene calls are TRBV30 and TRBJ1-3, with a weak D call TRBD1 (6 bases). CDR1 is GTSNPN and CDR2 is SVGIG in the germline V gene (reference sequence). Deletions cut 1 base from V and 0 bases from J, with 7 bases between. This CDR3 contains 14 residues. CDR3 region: CAWSGGLSGNTIYF. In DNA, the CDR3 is TGTGCCTGGAGTGGGGGGCTCTCTGGAAACACCATATATTTT.